The entry below describes one T cell receptor beta chain. The data stem from a study of T cell changes during pregnancy in multiple sclerosis. The CDR3 runs to 13 residues. Trimming took 4 bases from V and 5 from J; bases not matched to a gene: 0. CDR1 is SNHLY and CDR2 is FYNNEI in the germline V gene. Generated by immunoSEQ multiplex PCR, the TCRdb table keeps only in-frame clones and is missing some. The sample consists of 35,000 to 45,000 clones, over 85% of them appearing once. This TCR was sampled from a female donor in good health, enrolled as a control in a pregnancy study. Material: CD4+ T cells from peripheral blood mononuclear cells, obtained after pregnancy. The chain is built from TRBV2 and TRBJ2-7; 12 nucleotides agree with TRBD2. The CDR3 sequence: CASSGLAGDEQYF. The CDR3 coding sequence is TGTGCCAGCAGTGGACTAGCGGGAGACGAGCAGTACTTC.